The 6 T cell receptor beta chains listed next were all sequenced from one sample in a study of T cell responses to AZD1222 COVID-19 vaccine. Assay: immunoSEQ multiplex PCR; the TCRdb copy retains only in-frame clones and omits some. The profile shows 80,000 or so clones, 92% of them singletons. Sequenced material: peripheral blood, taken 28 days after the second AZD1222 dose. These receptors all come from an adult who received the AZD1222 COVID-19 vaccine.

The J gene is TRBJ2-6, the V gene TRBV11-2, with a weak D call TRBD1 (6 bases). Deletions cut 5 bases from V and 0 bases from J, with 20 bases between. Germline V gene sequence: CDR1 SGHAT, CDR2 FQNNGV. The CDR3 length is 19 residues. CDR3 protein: CASSPYEGTPISGANVLTF. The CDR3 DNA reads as TGTGCCAGCAGCCCGTACGAAGGGACACCGATCTCTGGGGCCAACGTCCTGACTTTC.

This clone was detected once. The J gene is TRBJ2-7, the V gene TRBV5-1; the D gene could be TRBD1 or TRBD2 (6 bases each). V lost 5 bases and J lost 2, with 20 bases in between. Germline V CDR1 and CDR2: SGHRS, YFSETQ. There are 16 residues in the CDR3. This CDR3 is CASRPGGKLSTYEQYF. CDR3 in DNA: TGCGCCAGCAGGCCCGGGGGCAAACTCTCCACCTACGAGCAGTACTTC. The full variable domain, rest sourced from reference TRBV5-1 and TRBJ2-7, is KAGVTQTPRYLIKTRGQQVTLSCSPISGHRSVSWYQQTPGQGLQFLFEYFSETQRNKGNFPGRFSGRQFSNSRSEMNVSTLELGDSALYLCASRPGGKLSTYEQYFGPGTRLTVT.

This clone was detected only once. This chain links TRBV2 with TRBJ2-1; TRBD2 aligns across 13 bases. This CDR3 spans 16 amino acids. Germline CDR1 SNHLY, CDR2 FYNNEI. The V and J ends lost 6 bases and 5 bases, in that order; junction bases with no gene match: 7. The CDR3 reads CASRPILAGGNNEQFF. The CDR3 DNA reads TGTGCCAGCAGGCCTATACTAGCGGGAGGGAACAATGAGCAGTTCTTC.

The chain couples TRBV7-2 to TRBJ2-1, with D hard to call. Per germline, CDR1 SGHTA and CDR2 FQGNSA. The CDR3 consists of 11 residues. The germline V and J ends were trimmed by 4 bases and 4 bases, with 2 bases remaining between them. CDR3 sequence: CASSYYNEQFF. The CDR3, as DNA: TGTGCCAGCAGCTATTACAATGAGCAGTTCTTC.

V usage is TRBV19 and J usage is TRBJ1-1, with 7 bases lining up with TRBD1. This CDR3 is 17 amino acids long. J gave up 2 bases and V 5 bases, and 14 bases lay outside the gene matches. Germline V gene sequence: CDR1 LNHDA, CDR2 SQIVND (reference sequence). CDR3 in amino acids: CASSYVDREGKNTEAFF. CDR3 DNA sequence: TGTGCCAGTAGTTACGTTGACAGGGAGGGAAAAAACACTGAAGCTTTCTTT.

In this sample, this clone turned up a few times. As DNA, the CDR3 is TGCGCCTTCTCGGGGGGTCTGCAGCCCCAGCATTTT. Translation: CAFSGGLQPQHF. The chain has TRBV23-1 and TRBJ1-5; TRBD1 is a possible D gene (5 bases). TRBV23-1 is reported as an ORF; its role is uncertain. This CDR3 region has 12 residues. V dropped 11 bases and J dropped 7 bases, with 15 bases sitting between them.